The text below deals with one T cell receptor (beta chain). The data derive from a study of blood T cell repertoires in COVID-19. Study-wide background: There were acute and convalescent COVID-19 samples, and they came from the United States, Italy and Spain. T cells, B-cell-depleted T cells, or PBMCs provided the cDNA or gDNA that served as material.

Authors' processing steps: Scientists estimated how many nucleated cells there were by amplifying reference gene primers. Sequencing used immunoSEQ multiplex PCR; TCRdb keeps in-frame clones, though not all of them. V and J calls plus clone size are reproduced from that table; the DNA served to infer D and trimming. This sample has about 46,000 clones, with 80% to 90% found just once. Those enrolled in Seattle joined during active infection and were followed longitudinally afterward. CDR3 length equals 15 residues. After removal of 3 bases from V and 4 bases from J, the junction contained 2 bases not matched to a gene. Per germline, CDR1 SGDLS and CDR2 YYNGEE.

Material: peripheral blood. The chain links TRBV9 to TRBJ2-3; 13 bases are a match to TRBD2. This receptor was taken from a woman aged 80 or over with COVID-19, enrolled during active disease. CDR3 protein: CASSAGLAGPDTQYF. In nucleotides, the CDR3 is TGTGCCAGCAGCGCGGGACTAGCGGGACCAGATACGCAGTATTTT. Full variable domain (remainder filled in from reference TRBV9 and TRBJ2-3): DSGVTQTPKHLITATGQRVTLRCSPRSGDLSVYWYQQSLDQGLQFLIQYYNGEERAKGNILERFSAQQFPDLHSELNLSSLELGDSALYFCASSAGLAGPDTQYFGPGTRLTVL.